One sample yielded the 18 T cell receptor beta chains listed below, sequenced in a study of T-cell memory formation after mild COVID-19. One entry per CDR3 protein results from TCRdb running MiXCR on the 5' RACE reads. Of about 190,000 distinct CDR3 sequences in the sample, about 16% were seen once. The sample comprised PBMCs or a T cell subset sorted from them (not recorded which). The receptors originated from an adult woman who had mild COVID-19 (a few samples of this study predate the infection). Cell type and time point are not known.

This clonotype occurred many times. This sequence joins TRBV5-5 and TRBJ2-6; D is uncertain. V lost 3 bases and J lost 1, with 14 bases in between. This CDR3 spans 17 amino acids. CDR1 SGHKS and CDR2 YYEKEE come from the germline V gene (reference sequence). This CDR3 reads CASSSDGRLSGANVLTF. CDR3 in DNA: TGTGCCAGCAGCTCGGACGGCAGATTATCTGGGGCCAACGTCCTGACTTTC.

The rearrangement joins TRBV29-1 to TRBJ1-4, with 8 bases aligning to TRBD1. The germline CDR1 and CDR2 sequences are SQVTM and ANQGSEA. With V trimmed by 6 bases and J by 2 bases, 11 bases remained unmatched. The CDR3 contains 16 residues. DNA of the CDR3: TGCAGCGTGGGCGGACAGGGAAGGAACACTAATGAAAAACTGTTTTTT. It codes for CSVGGQGRNTNEKLFF.

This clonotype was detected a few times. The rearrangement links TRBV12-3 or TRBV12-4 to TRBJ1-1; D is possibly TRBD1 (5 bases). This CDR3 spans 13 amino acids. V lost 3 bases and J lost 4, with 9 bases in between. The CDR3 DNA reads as TGTGCCAGCAGTTTGGGGGAGAGCACTGAAGCTTTCTTT. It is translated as CASSLGESTEAFF.

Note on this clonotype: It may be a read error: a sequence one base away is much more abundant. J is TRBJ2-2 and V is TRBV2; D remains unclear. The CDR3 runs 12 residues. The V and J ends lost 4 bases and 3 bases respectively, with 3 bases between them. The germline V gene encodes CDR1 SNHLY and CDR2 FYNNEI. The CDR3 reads CASSADTGELFF. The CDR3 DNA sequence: TGTGCCAGCAGTGCCGACACCGGGGAGCTGTTTTTT.

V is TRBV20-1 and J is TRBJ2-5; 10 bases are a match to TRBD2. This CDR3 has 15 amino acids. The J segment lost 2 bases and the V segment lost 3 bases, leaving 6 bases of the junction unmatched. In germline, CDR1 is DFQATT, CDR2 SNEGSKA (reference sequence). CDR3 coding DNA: TGCAGTGCTAGCGTTGGGACTAGCGAACAAGAGACCCAGTACTTC. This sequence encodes CSASVGTSEQETQYF.

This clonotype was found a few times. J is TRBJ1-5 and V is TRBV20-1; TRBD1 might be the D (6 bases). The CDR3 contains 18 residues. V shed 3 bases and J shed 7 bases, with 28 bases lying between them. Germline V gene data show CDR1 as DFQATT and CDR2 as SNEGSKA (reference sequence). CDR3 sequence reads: CSARVGLGGPLKWQPQHF. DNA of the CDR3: TGCAGTGCTAGGGTGGGGCTCGGGGGGCCCCTGAAATGGCAGCCCCAGCATTTT.

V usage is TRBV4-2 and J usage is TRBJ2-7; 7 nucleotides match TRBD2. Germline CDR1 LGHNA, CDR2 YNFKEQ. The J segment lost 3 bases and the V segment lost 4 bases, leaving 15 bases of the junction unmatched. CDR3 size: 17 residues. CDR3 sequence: CASSLLSLAGTNYEQYF. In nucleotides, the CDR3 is TGTGCCAGCAGCCTCTTGAGTTTAGCGGGCACGAACTACGAGCAGTACTTC.

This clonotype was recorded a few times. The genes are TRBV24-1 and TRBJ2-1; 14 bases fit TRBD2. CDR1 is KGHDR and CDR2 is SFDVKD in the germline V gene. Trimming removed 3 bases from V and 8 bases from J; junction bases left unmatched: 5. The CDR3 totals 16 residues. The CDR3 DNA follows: TGTGCCACCAGTGATCCGGGACTAGCGGGAGTCGATGAGCAGTTCTTC. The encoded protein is CATSDPGLAGVDEQFF.

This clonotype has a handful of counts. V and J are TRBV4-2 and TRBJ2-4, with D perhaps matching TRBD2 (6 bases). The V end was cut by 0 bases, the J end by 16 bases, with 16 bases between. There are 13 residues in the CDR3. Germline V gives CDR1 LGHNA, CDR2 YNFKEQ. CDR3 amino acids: CASSQDSWAGKYF. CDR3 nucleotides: TGTGCCAGCAGCCAAGATTCTTGGGCGGGAAAATACTTC.

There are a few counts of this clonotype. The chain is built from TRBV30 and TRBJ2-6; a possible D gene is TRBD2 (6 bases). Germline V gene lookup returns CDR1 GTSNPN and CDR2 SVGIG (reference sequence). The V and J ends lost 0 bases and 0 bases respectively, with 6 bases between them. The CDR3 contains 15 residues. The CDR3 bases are TGTGCCTGGAGTGTGGGACTCTCTGGGGCCAACGTCCTGACTTTC. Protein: CAWSVGLSGANVLTF.

Written as DNA, the CDR3 is TGCAGCGTCGGACAGACTGTCGGGGAGCAGTACTTC. Translated: CSVGQTVGEQYF. V and J are TRBV29-1 and TRBJ2-7; possibly TRBD1 for D (6 bases). This CDR3 region has 12 residues. The germline V and J ends were trimmed by 6 bases and 7 bases, with 16 bases remaining between them. Germline V lookup: CDR1 SQVTM, CDR2 ANQGSEA.

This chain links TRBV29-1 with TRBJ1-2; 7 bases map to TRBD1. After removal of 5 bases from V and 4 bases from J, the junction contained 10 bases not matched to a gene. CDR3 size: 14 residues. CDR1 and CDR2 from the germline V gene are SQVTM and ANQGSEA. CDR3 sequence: CSVPIGQAGYGYTF. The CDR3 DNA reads TGCAGCGTTCCTATAGGACAGGCCGGCTATGGCTACACCTTC.

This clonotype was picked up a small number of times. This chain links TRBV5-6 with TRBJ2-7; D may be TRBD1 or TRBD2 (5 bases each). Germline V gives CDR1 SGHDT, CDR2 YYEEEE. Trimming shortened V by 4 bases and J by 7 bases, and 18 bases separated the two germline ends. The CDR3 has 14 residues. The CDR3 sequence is CASSTGLSSREQYF. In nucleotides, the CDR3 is TGTGCCAGCAGCACAGGACTCTCCTCCAGGGAGCAGTACTTC. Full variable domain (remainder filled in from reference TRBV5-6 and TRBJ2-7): DAGVTQSPTHLIKTRGQQVTLRCSPKSGHDTVSWYQQALGQGPQFIFQYYEEEERQRGNFPDRFSGHQFPNYSSELNVNALLLGDSALYLCASSTGLSSREQYFGPGTRLTVT.

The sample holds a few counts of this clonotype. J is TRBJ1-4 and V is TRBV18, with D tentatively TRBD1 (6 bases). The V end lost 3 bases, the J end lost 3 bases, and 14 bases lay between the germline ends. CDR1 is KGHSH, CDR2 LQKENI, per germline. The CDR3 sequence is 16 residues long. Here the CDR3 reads CASSPRDIVSNEKLFF. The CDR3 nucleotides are TGTGCCAGCTCACCGAGGGACATCGTCTCTAATGAAAAACTGTTTTTT.

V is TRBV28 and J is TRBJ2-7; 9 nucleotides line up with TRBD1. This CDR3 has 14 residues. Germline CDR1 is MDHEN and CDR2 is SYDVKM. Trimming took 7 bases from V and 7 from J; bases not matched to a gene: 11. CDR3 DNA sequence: TGTGCCAGCATCGGGACAGGGACAACGGGGGAGCAGTACTTC. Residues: CASIGTGTTGEQYF.

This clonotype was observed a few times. The CDR3 nucleotides are TGTGCCACCAGCAGCGTCTCGGGAGAGGTTAAGTACTTC. Its protein product is CATSSVSGEVKYF. The rearrangement links TRBV15 to TRBJ2-7, with D possibly being TRBD2 (6 bases). The germline V gene has CDR1 LNHNV and CDR2 YYDKDF (reference sequence). V lost 3 bases and J lost 11, with 17 bases in between. The CDR3 runs 13 residues.

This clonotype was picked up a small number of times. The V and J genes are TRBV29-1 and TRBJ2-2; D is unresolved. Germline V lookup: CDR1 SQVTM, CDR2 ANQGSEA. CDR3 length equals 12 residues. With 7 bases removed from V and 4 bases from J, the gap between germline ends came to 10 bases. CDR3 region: CSALRTTGELFF. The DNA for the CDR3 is TGCAGCGCCCTTAGAACCACCGGGGAGCTGTTTTTT.

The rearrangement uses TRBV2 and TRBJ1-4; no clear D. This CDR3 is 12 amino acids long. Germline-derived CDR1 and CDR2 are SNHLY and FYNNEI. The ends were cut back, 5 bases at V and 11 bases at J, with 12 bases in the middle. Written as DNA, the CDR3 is TGTGCCAGCAGTAGTAAGGCAGTTAAACTGTTTTTT. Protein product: CASSSKAVKLFF.